This T cell receptor (beta chain) comes out of a study of cytotoxic CD8 clonotypes in ibrutinib-treated CLL. Study as a whole: Per sample, productive templates averaged around 250,000 and productive rearrangements averaged approximately 90,000.

The V end was cut by 6 bases, the J end by 8 bases, with 16 bases between. The germline gives CDR1 MNHEY, CDR2 SMNVEV (reference sequence). This CDR3 contains 14 residues. The table came from immunoSEQ multiplex PCR; TCRdb's copy has only in-frame clones and leaves some out. The data show 150,000 or so clones, with about 80% seen just once and around 13% held by the top ten. The study's findings and limits: Baseline values of clonality outstripped age-matched healthy donors and followed circulating CD8+ T-cell counts.

Turning to this clone: The antigen remains unidentified.

The chain combines TRBV27 with TRBJ1-4, with D possibly matching TRBD1 (6 bases). This TCR was recovered from a human donor with chronic lymphocytic leukemia. The sample consisted of PBMCs, taken after 12 months of ibrutinib treatment. The CDR3 loop reads CASRETGSQEKLFF. Written as DNA, the CDR3 is TGTGCCAGCAGAGAAACAGGGTCTCAGGAAAAACTGTTTTTT.